This is a list of T cell receptor beta chains from one sample in a study of shared clonotypes between healthy human individuals. Using immunoSEQ multiplex PCR, the repertoire was profiled, and TCRdb retains in-frame clones only, with some absent. The sample contains around 240,000 clones, 60% to 80% of which appear only once. Sequencing was performed on memory CD4+ T cells sorted from blood. These receptors came from a man younger than 45 in good health. Each CDR3 is given without its conserved first and last residue.

v_call	j_call	cdr3_length	cdr3_aa
TRBV6-1	TRBJ2-7	13	ASSSRDRGTYEQY
TRBV19	TRBJ2-7	9	ASSGSYEQY
TRBV10-3	TRBJ2-2	20	AISESRKPLLVGGSHTGELF
TRBV29-1	TRBJ1-3	14	SAFGGPQGPGNTIY
TRBV25-1	TRBJ2-5	14	ASTLRRGSGRETQY
TRBV6-4	TRBJ1-5	11	ASSVFWDQPQH
TRBV14	TRBJ2-5	13	ASSRYSGLPETQY
TRBV5-1	TRBJ2-2	11	ASAPGVTGELF
TRBV7-2	TRBJ2-1	13	ASSLASGTYNEQF
TRBV18	TRBJ1-2	13	ASSRMEGDMGGYT
TRBV11-2	TRBJ1-5	11	ASSLDGDQPQH
TRBV28	TRBJ2-1	14	ASSPAMAGGRNEQF
TRBV19	TRBJ2-3	17	ASSTARSGGAGATDTQY
TRBV5-1	TRBJ2-3	13	ASSLDASSTDTQY
TRBV18	TRBJ1-3	16	ASSPSAPGASSGNTIY
TRBV9	TRBJ2-2	13	ASSVKGPSTGELF
TRBV29-1	TRBJ2-3	12	SVAGGPSSDTQY
TRBV2	TRBJ2-2	14	ASNYRDSDLTGELF
TRBV5-6	TRBJ2-7	13	ASSSRQAVSYEQY
TRBV9	TRBJ2-2	13	ASSVVSGNTGELF
TRBV7-2	TRBJ1-5	11	ASSPAMDQPQH
TRBV18	TRBJ2-5	17	ASSGRTSGDFWYQETQY
TRBV18	TRBJ2-3	13	ASSPQGESTDTQY
TRBV29-1	TRBJ1-1	11	SVTQGADTEAF
TRBV29-1	TRBJ2-6	14	SVRDRGGSGANVLT
TRBV5-6	TRBJ2-1	10	ASSLRANEQF
TRBV5-1	TRBJ2-5	13	ASSLRLGGEETQY
TRBV16	TRBJ1-2	11	ASSQLSAYGYT
TRBV5-4	TRBJ2-3	12	ASSSVLPGDTQY
TRBV19	TRBJ2-3	15	ASSMGTTSRRTDTQY
TRBV7-6	TRBJ2-7	14	ASSPEISGLAYEQY
TRBV18	TRBJ1-3	14	ASSPGTDLSGNTIY
TRBV28	TRBJ2-1	13	ASIKGPSSYNEQF
TRBV28	TRBJ1-5	14	ATRRGTGWNNQPQH
TRBV6-4	TRBJ2-7	12	ASSETGTDYEQY
TRBV10-1	TRBJ2-7	16	ASSDQLAGGKKAREQY
TRBV29-1	TRBJ2-1	11	SPSSLAKSEQF
TRBV5-1	TRBJ2-3	12	ASSLVGVTDTQY
TRBV6-5	TRBJ2-3	13	ASGYFTGGQNTQY
TRBV7-9	TRBJ2-7	11	ASSWGTAYEQY
TRBV6-5	TRBJ2-7	10	ASSFRGYEQY
TRBV6-6	TRBJ2-2	11	ASSDTRYRELF
TRBV6-5	TRBJ2-3	12	ASSYSVNGDTQY
TRBV25-1	TRBJ1-3	15	ASSSDPRTAAGNTIY
TRBV6-1	TRBJ2-3	13	AIRGPAPSTDTQY
TRBV5-8	TRBJ2-1	13	ASSSGHSSYNEQF
TRBV28	TRBJ2-7	11	ASSLSGSREQY
TRBV5-1	TRBJ2-1	14	ASSLVGANPSNEQF
TRBV6-5	TRBJ2-7	12	ASSYRRESFEQY
TRBV2	TRBJ2-2	11	ASRGTSAGELF
TRBV9	TRBJ2-1	11	ASSVVLDGEQF
TRBV6-8	TRBJ2-7	15	ASSYVFWLASSYEQY
TRBV6-5	TRBJ1-2	13	ASSYSSRGVYGYT
TRBV27	TRBJ2-7	10	ASSSGSYEQY